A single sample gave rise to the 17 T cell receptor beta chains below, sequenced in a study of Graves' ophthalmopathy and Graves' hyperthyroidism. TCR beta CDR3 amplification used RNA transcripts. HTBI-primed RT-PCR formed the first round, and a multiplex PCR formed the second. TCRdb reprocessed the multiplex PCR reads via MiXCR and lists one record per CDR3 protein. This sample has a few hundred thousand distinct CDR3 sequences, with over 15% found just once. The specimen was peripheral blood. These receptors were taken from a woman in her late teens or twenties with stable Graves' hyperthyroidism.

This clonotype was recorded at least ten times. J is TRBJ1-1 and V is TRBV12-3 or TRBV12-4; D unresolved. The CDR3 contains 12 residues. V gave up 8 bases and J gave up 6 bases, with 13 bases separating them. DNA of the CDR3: TGTGCCAGCCTTATGATGGGATCTGAAGCTTTCTTT. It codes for CASLMMGSEAFF.

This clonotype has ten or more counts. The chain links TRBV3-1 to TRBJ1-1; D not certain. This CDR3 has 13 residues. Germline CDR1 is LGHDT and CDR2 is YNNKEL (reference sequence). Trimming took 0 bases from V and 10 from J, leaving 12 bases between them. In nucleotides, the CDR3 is TGTGCCAGCAGCCAAGATGTGGAGGTGGGAGCTTTCTTT. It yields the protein CASSQDVEVGAFF.

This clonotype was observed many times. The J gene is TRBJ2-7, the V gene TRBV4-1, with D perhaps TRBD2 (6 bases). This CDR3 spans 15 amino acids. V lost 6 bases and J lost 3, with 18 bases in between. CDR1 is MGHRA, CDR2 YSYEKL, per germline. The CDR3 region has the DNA TGCGCCAGCAGTCTGTTTGAGGCGGGGAACTACGAGCAGTACTTC. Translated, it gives CASSLFEAGNYEQYF.

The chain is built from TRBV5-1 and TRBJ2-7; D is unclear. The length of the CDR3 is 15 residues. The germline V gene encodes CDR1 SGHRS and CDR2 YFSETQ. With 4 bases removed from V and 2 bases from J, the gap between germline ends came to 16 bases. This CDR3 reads CASSLTNGAPYEQYF. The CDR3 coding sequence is TGCGCCAGCAGCCTAACAAACGGAGCCCCCTACGAGCAGTACTTC.

This CDR3 reads CASRTPRGYEQYF. CDR3 DNA: TGTGCCAGCAGAACCCCCCGGGGCTACGAGCAGTACTTC. This chain links TRBV6-1 with TRBJ2-7, with TRBD2 as a possible D gene (5 bases). The CDR3 has 13 residues. The V gene's germline CDR1 is MNHNS and CDR2 SASEGT. V lost 6 bases, J lost 3 bases, and 12 bases lay in between.

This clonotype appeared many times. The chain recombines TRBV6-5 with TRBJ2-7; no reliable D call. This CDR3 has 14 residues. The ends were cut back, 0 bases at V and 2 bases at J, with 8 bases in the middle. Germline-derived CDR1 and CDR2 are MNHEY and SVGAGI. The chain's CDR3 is CASSYSAGTYEQYF. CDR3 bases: TGTGCCAGCAGTTACTCGGCAGGAACCTACGAGCAGTACTTC.

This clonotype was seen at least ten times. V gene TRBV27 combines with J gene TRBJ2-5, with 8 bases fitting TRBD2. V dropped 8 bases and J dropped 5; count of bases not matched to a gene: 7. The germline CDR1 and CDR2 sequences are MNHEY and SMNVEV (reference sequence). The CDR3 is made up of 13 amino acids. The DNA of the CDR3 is TGTGCCAGCCTCCGGGGGGGCCGGGAGACCCAGTACTTC. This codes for CASLRGGRETQYF.

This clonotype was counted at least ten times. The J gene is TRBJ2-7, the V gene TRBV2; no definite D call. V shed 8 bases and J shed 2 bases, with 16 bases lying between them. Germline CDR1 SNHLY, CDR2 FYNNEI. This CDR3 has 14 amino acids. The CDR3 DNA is TGTGCCAGCGTCAAGCCCCTTCCCCCCTACGAGCAGTACTTC. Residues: CASVKPLPPYEQYF.

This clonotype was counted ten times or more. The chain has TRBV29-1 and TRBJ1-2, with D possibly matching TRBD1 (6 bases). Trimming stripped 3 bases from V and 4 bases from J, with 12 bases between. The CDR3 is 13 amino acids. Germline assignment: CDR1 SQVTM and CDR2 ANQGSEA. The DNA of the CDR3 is TGCAGCGTTGAGGGGCAGGGGACCTATGGCTACACCTTC. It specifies CSVEGQGTYGYTF.

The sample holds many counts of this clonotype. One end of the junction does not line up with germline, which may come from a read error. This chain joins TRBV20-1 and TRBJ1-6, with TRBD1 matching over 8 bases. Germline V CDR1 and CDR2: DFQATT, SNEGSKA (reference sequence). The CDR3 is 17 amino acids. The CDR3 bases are TGCAGTGCTAGAGATTGGCAGGGGGCCAGTGATAAATCACCCCTCCACTTT. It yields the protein CSARDWQGASDKSPLHF.

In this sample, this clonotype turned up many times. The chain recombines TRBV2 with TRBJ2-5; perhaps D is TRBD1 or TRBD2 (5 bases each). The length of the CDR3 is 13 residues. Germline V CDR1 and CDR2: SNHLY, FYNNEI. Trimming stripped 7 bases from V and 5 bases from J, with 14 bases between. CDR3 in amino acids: CASNPGATETQYF. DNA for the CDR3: TGTGCCAGCAACCCCGGGGCCACGGAGACCCAGTACTTC.

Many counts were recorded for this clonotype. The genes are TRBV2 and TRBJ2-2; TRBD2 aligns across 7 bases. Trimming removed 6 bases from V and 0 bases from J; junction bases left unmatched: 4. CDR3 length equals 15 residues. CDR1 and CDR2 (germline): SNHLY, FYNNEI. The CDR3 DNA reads TGTGCCAGCAGACGAAGCGGGGCGAACACCGGGGAGCTGTTTTTT. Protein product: CASRRSGANTGELFF.

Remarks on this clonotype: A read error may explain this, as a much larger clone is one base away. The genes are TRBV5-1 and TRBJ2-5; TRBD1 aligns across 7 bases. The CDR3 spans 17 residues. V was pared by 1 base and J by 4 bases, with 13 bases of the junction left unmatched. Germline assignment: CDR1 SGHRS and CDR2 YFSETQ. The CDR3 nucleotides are TGCGCCAGCAGCTTGCATCGACAGGGTGGGCATGGAGAGACCCAGTACTTC. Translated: CASSLHRQGGHGETQYF.

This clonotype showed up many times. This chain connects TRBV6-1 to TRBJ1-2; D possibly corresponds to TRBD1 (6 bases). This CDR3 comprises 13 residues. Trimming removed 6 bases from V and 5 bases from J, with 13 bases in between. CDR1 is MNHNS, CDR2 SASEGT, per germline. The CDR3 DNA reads TGTGCCAGCAGCGAAACAGGGCTGTATGGCTACACCTTC. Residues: CASSETGLYGYTF.

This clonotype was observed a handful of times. CDR3: CASSSRDRLLTYEQYF. CDR3 nucleotides: TGTGCCAGCAGTAGCCGGGACAGACTATTAACCTACGAGCAGTACTTC. The chain combines TRBV27 with TRBJ2-7; 7 nucleotides align to TRBD1. Germline CDR1 and CDR2: MNHEY and SMNVEV (reference sequence). This CDR3 contains 16 residues. The junction had 12 bases not matched to a gene; V was cut back by 5 bases and J by 2 bases.

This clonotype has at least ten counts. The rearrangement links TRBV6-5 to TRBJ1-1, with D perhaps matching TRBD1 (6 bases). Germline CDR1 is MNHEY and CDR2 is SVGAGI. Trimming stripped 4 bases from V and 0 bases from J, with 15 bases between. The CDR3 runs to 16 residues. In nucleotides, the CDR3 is TGTGCCAGCAGTTCTCTACCCACAGGGTTGAACACTGAAGCTTTCTTT. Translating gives CASSSLPTGLNTEAFF.

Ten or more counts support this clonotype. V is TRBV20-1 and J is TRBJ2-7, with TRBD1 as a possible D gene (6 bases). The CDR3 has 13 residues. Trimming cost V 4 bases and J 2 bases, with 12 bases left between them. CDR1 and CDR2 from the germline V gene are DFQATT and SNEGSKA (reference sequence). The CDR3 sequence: CSATRTDTYEQYF. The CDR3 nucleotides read TGCAGTGCTACTAGGACAGATACCTACGAGCAGTACTTC.